The sequence of this T cell receptor beta chain was determined in a study of CD8 T cells in ankylosing spondylitis. Whole-study findings and limits: Ankylosing spondylitis blood appeared to be characterized by a TCR beta motif of 8 or 9 highly homologous variants. As for the disease-linked clones, they showed a CD8+ phenotype and occurred at relatively low frequencies in peripheral blood. As reported, disease-linked clones showed significant enrichment in matched ankylosing spondylitis synovial fluid.

To note about this clonotype: Its antigen is undetermined.

Quantitative 5'-RACE with molecular barcodes was used to make the TCR beta libraries. TCRdb analysed the 5' RACE reads with MiXCR anew, one entry per CDR3 protein. Of more than 250,000 distinct CDR3 sequences detected, 7% to 9% appear once; the ten largest clones hold roughly 15%. The CDR3 is 15 amino acids. Trimming left V 6 bases short and J 1 base short, with 16 bases between. The sequence derives from a male donor with ankylosing spondylitis. J is TRBJ2-7 and V is TRBV12-3 or TRBV12-4; perhaps TRBD2 as D (5 bases). Sequenced: blood, either unsorted or a sorted T cell fraction (not recorded which). The CDR3: CASRPTSGLSYEQYF. Written as DNA, the CDR3 is TGTGCCAGCAGACCGACGAGCGGCCTATCCTACGAGCAGTACTTC.